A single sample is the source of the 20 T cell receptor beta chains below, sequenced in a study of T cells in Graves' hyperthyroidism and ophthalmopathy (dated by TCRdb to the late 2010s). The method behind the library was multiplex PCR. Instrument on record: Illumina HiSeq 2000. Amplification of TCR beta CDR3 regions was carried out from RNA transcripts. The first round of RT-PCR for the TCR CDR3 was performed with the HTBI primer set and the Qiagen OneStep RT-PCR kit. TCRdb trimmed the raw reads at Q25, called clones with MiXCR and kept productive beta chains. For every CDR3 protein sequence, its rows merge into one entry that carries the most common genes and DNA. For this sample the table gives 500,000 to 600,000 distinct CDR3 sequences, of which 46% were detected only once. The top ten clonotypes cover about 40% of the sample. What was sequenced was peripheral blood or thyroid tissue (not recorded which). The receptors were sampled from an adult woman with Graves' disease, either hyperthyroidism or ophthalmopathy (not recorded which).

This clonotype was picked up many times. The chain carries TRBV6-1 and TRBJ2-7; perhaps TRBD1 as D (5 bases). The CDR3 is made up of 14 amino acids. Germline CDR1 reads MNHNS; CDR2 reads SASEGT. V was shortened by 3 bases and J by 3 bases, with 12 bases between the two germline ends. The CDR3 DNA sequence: TGTGCCAGCAGTGAGTATGGGGCGAGCTACGAGCAGTACTTC. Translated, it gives CASSEYGASYEQYF.

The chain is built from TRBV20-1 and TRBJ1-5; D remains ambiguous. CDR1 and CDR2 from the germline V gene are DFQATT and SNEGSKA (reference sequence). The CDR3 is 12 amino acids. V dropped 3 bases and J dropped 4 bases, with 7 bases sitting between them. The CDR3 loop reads CSASRLNQPQHF. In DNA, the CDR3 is TGCAGTGCTAGCAGGCTTAATCAGCCCCAGCATTTT.

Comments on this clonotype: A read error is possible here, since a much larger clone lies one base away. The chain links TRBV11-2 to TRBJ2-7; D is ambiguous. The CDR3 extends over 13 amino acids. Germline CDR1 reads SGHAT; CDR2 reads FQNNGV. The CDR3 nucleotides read TGTGCCAGCAGCTTAGGCCCCCCCTACGGGCAGTACTTC. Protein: CASSLGPPYGQYF.

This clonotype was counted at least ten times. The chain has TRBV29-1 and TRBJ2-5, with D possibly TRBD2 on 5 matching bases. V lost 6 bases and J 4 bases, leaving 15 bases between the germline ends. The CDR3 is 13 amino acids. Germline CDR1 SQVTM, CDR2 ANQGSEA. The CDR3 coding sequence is TGCAGCGTAACTTCGTCTAGCAGAGAGACCCAGTACTTC. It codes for CSVTSSSRETQYF. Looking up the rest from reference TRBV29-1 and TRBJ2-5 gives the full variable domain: SAVISQKPSRDICQRGTSLTIQCQVDSQVTMMFWYRQQPGQSLTLIATANQGSEATYESGFVIDKFPISRPNLTFSTLTVSNMSPEDSSIYLCSVTSSSRETQYFGPGTRLLVL.

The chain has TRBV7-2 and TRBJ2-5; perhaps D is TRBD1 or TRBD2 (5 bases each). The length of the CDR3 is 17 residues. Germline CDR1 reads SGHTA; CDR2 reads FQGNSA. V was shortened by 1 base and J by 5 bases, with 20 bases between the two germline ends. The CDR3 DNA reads TGTGCCAGCAGCTTAGTCAAAACCGGGGCAGCCACGGAGACCCAGTACTTC. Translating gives CASSLVKTGAATETQYF.

CDR3 amino acids: CASSPLGLTGELFF. The CDR3 region has the DNA TGCGCCAGCAGCCCCTTGGGGTTAACCGGGGAGCTGTTTTTT. The chain carries TRBV5-1 and TRBJ2-2; D gene uncertain. CDR3 length: 14 residues. CDR1 is SGHRS, CDR2 YFSETQ, per germline. V lost 4 bases, J lost 5 bases, and 12 bases lay in between.

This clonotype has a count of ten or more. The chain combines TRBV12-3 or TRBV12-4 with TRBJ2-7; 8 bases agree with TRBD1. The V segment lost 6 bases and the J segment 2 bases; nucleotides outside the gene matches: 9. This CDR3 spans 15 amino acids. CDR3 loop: CASSPGQGDTYEQYF. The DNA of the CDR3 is TGTGCCAGCAGCCCAGGACAGGGTGATACCTACGAGCAGTACTTC.

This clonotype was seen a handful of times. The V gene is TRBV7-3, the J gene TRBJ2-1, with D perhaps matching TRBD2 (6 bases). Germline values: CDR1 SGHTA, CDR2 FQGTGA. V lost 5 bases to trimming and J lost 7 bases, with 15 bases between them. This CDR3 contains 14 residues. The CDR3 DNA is TGTGCCAGCAGCCCCGGTAGTGGGGGGAATGAGCAGTTCTTC. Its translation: CASSPGSGGNEQFF.

The CDR3 DNA reads as TGCAGCGTTGGAAAGGGACAGGGACTCTATGGCTACACCTTC. Residues: CSVGKGQGLYGYTF. This chain connects TRBV29-1 to TRBJ1-2; 9 nucleotides line up with TRBD1. V lost 4 bases and J lost 4; bases outside the gene matches: 7. This CDR3 contains 14 residues. The germline V gene encodes CDR1 SQVTM and CDR2 ANQGSEA.

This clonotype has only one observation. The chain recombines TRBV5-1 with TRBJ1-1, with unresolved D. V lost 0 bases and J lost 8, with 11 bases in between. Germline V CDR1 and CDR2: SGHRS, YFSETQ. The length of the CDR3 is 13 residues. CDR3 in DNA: TGCGCCAGCAGCTTGGGCAATAGACCAGAAGCTTTCTTT. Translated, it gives CASSLGNRPEAFF.

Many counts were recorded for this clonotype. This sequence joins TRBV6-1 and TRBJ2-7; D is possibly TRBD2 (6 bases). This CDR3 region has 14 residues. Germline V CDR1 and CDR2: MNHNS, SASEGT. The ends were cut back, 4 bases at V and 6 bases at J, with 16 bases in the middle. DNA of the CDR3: TGTGCCAGCAGTGGCGGGACGGCGGAAGTCGAGCAGTACTTC. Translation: CASSGGTAEVEQYF.

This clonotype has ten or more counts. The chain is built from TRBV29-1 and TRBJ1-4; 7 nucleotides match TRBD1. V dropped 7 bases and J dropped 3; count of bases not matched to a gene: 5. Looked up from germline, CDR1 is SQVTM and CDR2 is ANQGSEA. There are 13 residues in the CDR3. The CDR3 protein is CSARGAANEKLFF. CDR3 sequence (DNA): TGCAGCGCCAGGGGGGCGGCTAATGAAAAACTGTTTTTT. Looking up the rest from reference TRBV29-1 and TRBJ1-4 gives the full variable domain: SAVISQKPSRDICQRGTSLTIQCQVDSQVTMMFWYRQQPGQSLTLIATANQGSEATYESGFVIDKFPISRPNLTFSTLTVSNMSPEDSSIYLCSARGAANEKLFFGSGTQLSVL.

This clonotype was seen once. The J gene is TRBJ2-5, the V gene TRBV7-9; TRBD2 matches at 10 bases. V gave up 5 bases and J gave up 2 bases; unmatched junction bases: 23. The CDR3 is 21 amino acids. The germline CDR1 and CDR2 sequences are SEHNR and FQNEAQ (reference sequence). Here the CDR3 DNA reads TGTGCCAGCAGCCCCCCTGGGGGAGGAGCGGGAGGGGGACACCAACAAGAGACCCAGTACTTC. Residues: CASSPPGGGAGGGHQQETQYF.

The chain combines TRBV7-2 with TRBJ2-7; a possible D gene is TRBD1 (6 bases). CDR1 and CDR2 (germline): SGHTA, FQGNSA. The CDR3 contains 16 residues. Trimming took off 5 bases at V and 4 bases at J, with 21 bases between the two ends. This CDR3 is CASSMQGTPAVYEQYF. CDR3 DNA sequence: TGTGCCAGCAGCATGCAGGGGACGCCGGCAGTATACGAGCAGTACTTC.

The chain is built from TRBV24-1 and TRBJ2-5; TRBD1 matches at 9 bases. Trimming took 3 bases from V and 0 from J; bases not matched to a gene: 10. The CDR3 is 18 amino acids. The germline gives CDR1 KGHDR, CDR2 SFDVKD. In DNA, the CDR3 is TGTGCCACCAGTGATCAAGAACCGACAGGGGGATACCAAGAGACCCAGTACTTC. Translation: CATSDQEPTGGYQETQYF.

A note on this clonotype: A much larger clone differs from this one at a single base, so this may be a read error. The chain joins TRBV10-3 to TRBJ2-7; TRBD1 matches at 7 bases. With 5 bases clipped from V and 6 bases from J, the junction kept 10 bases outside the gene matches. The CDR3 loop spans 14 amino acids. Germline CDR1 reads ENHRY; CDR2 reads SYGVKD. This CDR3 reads CAISSSGTESEQYF. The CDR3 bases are TGTGCCATCAGTTCCTCCGGGACAGAGTCCGAGCAGTACTTC.

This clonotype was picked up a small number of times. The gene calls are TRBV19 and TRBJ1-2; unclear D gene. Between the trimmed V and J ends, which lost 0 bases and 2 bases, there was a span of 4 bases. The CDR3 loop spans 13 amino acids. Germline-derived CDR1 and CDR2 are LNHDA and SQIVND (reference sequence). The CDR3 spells CASSIDTNYGYTF. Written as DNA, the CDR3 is TGTGCCAGTAGTATAGACACCAACTATGGCTACACCTTC.

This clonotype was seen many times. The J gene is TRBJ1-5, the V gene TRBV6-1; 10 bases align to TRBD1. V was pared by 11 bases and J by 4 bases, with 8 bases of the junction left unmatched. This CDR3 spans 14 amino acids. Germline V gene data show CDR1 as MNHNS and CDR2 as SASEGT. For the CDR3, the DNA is TGTGCCGTAAGCACGGACAGGGGGAATCAGCCCCAGCATTTT. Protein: CAVSTDRGNQPQHF.

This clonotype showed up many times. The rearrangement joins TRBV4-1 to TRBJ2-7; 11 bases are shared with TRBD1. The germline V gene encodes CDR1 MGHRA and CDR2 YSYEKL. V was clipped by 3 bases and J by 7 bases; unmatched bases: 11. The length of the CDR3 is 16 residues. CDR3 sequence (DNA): TGCGCCAGCAGCCATGTCTTGGGGACAGGGGGAGAGGAGCAGTACTTC. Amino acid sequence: CASSHVLGTGGEEQYF.

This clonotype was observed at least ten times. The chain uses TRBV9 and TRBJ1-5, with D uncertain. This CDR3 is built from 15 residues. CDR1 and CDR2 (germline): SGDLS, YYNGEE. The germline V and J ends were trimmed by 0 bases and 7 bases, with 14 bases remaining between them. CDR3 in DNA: TGTGCCAGCAGCGTAGAAGGTAGGGAAGGACAGCCCCAGCATTTT. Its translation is CASSVEGREGQPQHF.